This TCR beta chain came from a study of Ad26.COV2.S vaccination and SARS-CoV-2 variants. Study-level background: Within the COV1001 Ad26.COV2.S trial arm, the donor was enrolled. Ad26.COV2.S, an intramuscular injection, was given once or twice 56 days apart.

Of note for this clone: Antigen specificity is unknown.

Points from the study as a whole: Total responses of T cells may have been underestimated by the analyses of TCR breadth and depth.

TCRdb keeps only in-frame clones here, not all; method: immunoSEQ multiplex PCR. The sample lists about 370,000 clones, roughly 90% occurring once. This CDR3 comprises 14 residues. CDR1 and CDR2 (germline): SGHRS, YFSETQ. After removal of 3 bases from V and 3 bases from J, the junction contained 5 bases not matched to a gene. The treatment denotes: 19 received Ad26.COV2.S at low or high dose, single or two shots; about five received placebo; per-sample allocation not given. It was on day 63 after the first vaccine or placebo injection that samples were taken. Boston provided a donor who was an adult aged 18-55 years.

This clonotype originated in a person aged 18-65 years who received the Ad26.COV2.S COVID-19 vaccine or a placebo. The sample here was peripheral blood, taken in a trial of Ad26.COV2.S vaccine versus placebo. The V gene is TRBV5-1, the J gene TRBJ2-7; 8 bases agree with TRBD1. The CDR3 DNA sequence: TGCGCCAGCAGCTCCTCTACAGGGGGCTACGAGCAGTACTTC. The encoded protein is CASSSSTGGYEQYF.